These 17 T cell receptor beta chains were all obtained from the same sample, sequenced in a study of T cells in Graves' hyperthyroidism and ophthalmopathy. From RNA transcripts, TCR beta CDR3 regions were amplified. An initial round of RT-PCR targeting the TCR CDR3 relied on the HTBI primer set. A single record per CDR3 protein comes from TCRdb applying MiXCR to the multiplex PCR reads. The sample holds roughly 150,000 distinct CDR3 sequences, roughly 9.4% seen once. Input material: blood. All receptors derive from a woman aged 18-29 years with Graves' hyperthyroidism that later progressed to Graves' ophthalmopathy.

This chain links TRBV9 with TRBJ1-5; D ambiguous. There are 15 residues in the CDR3. Germline V gene data show CDR1 as SGDLS and CDR2 as YYNGEE. Trimming took off 0 bases at V and 3 bases at J, with 10 bases between the two ends. The CDR3 here is CASSVEAGDNQPQHF. In DNA form, the CDR3 reads TGTGCCAGCAGCGTAGAGGCAGGCGACAATCAGCCCCAGCATTTT.

This clonotype was seen many times. The chain couples TRBV28 to TRBJ1-1; 9 bases agree with TRBD1. Germline loops: CDR1 MDHEN, CDR2 SYDVKM. The CDR3 is 14 residues long. The ends lost 2 bases at V and 7 bases at J; junction bases unmatched: 5. CDR3 coding DNA: TGTGCCAGCAGTTTAGGGACAGGGTGGGTTGAAGCTTTCTTT. This translates into CASSLGTGWVEAFF.

Only a few counts were recorded for this clonotype. The rearrangement uses TRBV6-1 and TRBJ2-6; unclear D gene. V lost 5 bases and J lost 0, with 8 bases in between. The CDR3 runs 15 residues. The germline V gene has CDR1 MNHNS and CDR2 SASEGT. CDR3: CASSRASSGANVLTF. CDR3 DNA: TGTGCCAGCAGTCGGGCCAGCTCTGGGGCCAACGTCCTGACTTTC.

Many counts were recorded for this clonotype. The chain carries TRBV12-3 or TRBV12-4 and TRBJ2-7, with a possible D match to TRBD2 (6 bases). V lost 6 bases to trimming and J lost 4 bases, with 22 bases between them. The CDR3 contains 16 residues. The CDR3 loop is CASSYTRPGRGYEQYF. In DNA, the CDR3 is TGTGCCAGCAGCTATACCCGACCCGGTCGGGGGTACGAGCAGTACTTC.

The table lists this clonotype with many counts. The chain combines TRBV30 with TRBJ1-5; D uncertain. This CDR3 region has 13 residues. Germline V gives CDR1 GTSNPN, CDR2 SVGIG (reference sequence). Deletions cut 1 base from V and 4 bases from J, with 8 bases between. The DNA of the CDR3 is TGTGCCTGGAGTGGACATCATAATCAGCCCCAGCATTTT. It is translated as CAWSGHHNQPQHF.

V is TRBV27 and J is TRBJ1-2; D not resolved. The CDR3 contains 14 residues. The germline V and J ends were trimmed by 7 bases and 6 bases, with 18 bases remaining between them. Germline CDR1 is MNHEY and CDR2 is SMNVEV (reference sequence). The chain's CDR3 is CASTPALGVDGYTF. CDR3 DNA: TGTGCCAGCACACCCGCCCTTGGGGTCGATGGCTACACCTTC.

This clonotype was seen ten or more times. The chain has TRBV7-2 and TRBJ2-1, with a weak D call TRBD2 (6 bases). The CDR3 is made up of 12 amino acids. Trimming shortened V by 1 base and J by 13 bases, and 11 bases separated the two germline ends. Germline values: CDR1 SGHTA, CDR2 FQGNSA. The CDR3 region is CASSLGTGDQFF. CDR3 coding DNA: TGTGCCAGCAGCTTAGGAACGGGGGACCAGTTCTTC. Looking up the rest from reference TRBV7-2 and TRBJ2-1 gives the full variable domain: GAGVSQSPSNKVTEKGKDVELRCDPISGHTALYWYRQSLGQGLEFLIYFQGNSAPDKSGLPSDRFSAERTGGSVSTLTIQRTQQEDSAVYLCASSLGTGDQFFGPGTRLTVL.

This clonotype was found many times. The V gene is TRBV13, the J gene TRBJ2-5, with D possibly matching TRBD2 (6 bases). The CDR3 length is 14 residues. V lost 5 bases, J lost 1 base, and 11 bases lay in between. Per the germline V gene, CDR1 is PRHDT and CDR2 is FYEKMQ (reference sequence). The CDR3 here is CASSGGVFQETQYF. In nucleotides, the CDR3 is TGTGCCAGCAGCGGAGGGGTGTTCCAAGAGACCCAGTACTTC.

This clonotype was observed many times. The chain carries TRBV7-9 and TRBJ1-1, with D hard to call. The germline V gene encodes CDR1 SEHNR and CDR2 FQNEAQ (reference sequence). This CDR3 comprises 15 residues. Trimming cost V 7 bases and J 1 base, with 16 bases left between them. CDR3 nucleotide sequence: TGTGCCAGCACCGAAAGACTAACAGCGAACACTGAAGCTTTCTTT. Amino acids: CASTERLTANTEAFF. The full variable domain, its missing parts supplied by reference TRBV7-9 and TRBJ1-1, is DTGVSQNPRHKITKRGQNVTFRCDPISEHNRLYWYRQTLGQGPEFLTYFQNEAQLEKSRLLSDRFSAERPKGSFSTLEIQRTEQGDSAMYLCASTERLTANTEAFFGQGTRLTVV.

This clonotype was picked up many times. This chain links TRBV7-2 with TRBJ1-1; no reliable D call. The CDR3 extends over 12 amino acids. Deletions cut 8 bases from V and 0 bases from J, with 7 bases between. CDR1 is SGHTA, CDR2 FQGNSA, per germline. The CDR3 protein is CASRLMNTEAFF. The CDR3 coding sequence is TGTGCCAGCCGACTTATGAACACTGAAGCTTTCTTT.

The rearrangement joins TRBV6-1 to TRBJ2-3; tentatively, D is TRBD1 or TRBD2 (5 bases each). This CDR3 contains 14 residues. V lost 6 bases to trimming and J lost 2 bases, with 12 bases between them. Germline CDR1 MNHNS, CDR2 SASEGT. CDR3 residues: CASRAWGTTDTQYF. The CDR3 region has the DNA TGTGCCAGCAGGGCCTGGGGGACCACAGATACGCAGTATTTT.

This clonotype was seen at least ten times. The rearrangement uses TRBV5-1 and TRBJ1-1; D is possibly TRBD1 (5 bases). Trimming shortened V by 4 bases and J by 0 bases, and 19 bases separated the two germline ends. The CDR3 sequence is 17 residues long. Germline V CDR1 and CDR2: SGHRS, YFSETQ. The DNA for the CDR3 is TGCGCCAGCAGCCCTGGACAAGGTTCCCTTCTGAACACTGAAGCTTTCTTT. It encodes CASSPGQGSLLNTEAFF. The whole variable domain, remainder taken from reference TRBV5-1 and TRBJ1-1, is KAGVTQTPRYLIKTRGQQVTLSCSPISGHRSVSWYQQTPGQGLQFLFEYFSETQRNKGNFPGRFSGRQFSNSRSEMNVSTLELGDSALYLCASSPGQGSLLNTEAFFGQGTRLTVV.

This clonotype was observed at least ten times. The gene calls are TRBV7-8 and TRBJ2-1; perhaps TRBD2 as D (6 bases). This CDR3 region has 13 residues. Germline V lookup: CDR1 SGHVS, CDR2 FQNEAQ. Trimming removed 1 base from V and 6 bases from J, with 7 bases in between. This CDR3 reads CASSLGGLNEQFF. CDR3 sequence (DNA): TGTGCCAGCAGCTTAGGGGGACTCAATGAGCAGTTCTTC.

The table lists this clonotype with many counts. The chain has TRBV15 and TRBJ2-3; TRBD1 agrees at 7 bases. V lost 8 bases and J lost 4; bases outside the gene matches: 12. The CDR3 loop spans 15 amino acids. Per germline, CDR1 LNHNV and CDR2 YYDKDF (reference sequence). The CDR3 DNA is TGTGCCACCGGCAAGGGGGCCAGAGGCGCAGATACGCAGTATTTT. Residues: CATGKGARGADTQYF.

This clonotype was seen repeatedly, ten times or more. This sequence joins TRBV15 and TRBJ2-2; 13 positions match TRBD2. The CDR3 consists of 20 residues. The germline V gene encodes CDR1 LNHNV and CDR2 YYDKDF (reference sequence). The J segment lost 0 bases and the V segment lost 1 base, leaving 8 bases of the junction unmatched. CDR3 region: CATSRVKGLAGVANTGELFF. The CDR3 DNA follows: TGTGCCACCAGCAGAGTAAAAGGACTAGCGGGGGTCGCGAACACCGGGGAGCTGTTTTTT.

This clonotype was observed many times. The chain links TRBV18 to TRBJ2-7; 9 bases match TRBD2. This CDR3 contains 16 residues. Losses at the gene ends were 2 bases for V and 3 bases for J; bases not matched to a gene: 8. Germline CDR1 KGHSH, CDR2 LQKENI. The CDR3 nucleotides are TGTGCCAGCTCACCATCGGCTAGCGGGGCCTTCTACGAGCAGTACTTC. Its protein product is CASSPSASGAFYEQYF.

Concerning this clonotype: Since a much larger clone is just one base distant, this may be a read error. The chain is built from TRBV9 and TRBJ2-2; TRBD2 agrees at 13 bases. This CDR3 comprises 19 residues. Per the germline V gene, CDR1 is SGDLS and CDR2 is YYNGEE. The CDR3 protein is CASSAPGLAGKVNIGELFF. CDR3 bases: TGTGCCAGCAGCGCTCCGGGACTAGCGGGAAAGGTGAACATCGGGGAGCTGTTTTTT.